This T cell receptor beta chain stems from a study of control samples from healthy donors and cancer patients. The protocol was immunoSEQ multiplex PCR, while the TCRdb copy is restricted to in-frame clones and leaves out a portion. The sample consists of about 160,000 clones, around nine tenths of them appearing once. The V gene's germline CDR1 is MDHEN and CDR2 SYDVKM. The CDR3 extends over 15 amino acids. V shed 6 bases and J shed 0 bases, with 15 bases lying between them. The sequenced material came from blood. This chain connects TRBV28 to TRBJ2-7, with D possibly matching TRBD2 (5 bases). This sequence originates from a woman in her twenties or thirties in good health. DNA of the CDR3: TGTGCCAGCAGCTTAGGACTCCGCAGCTCCTACGAGCAGTACTTC. Protein sequence: CASSLGLRSSYEQYF.